This TCR beta chain was recorded in a study of cytomegalovirus exposure and HLA in healthy donors. The PCR employed 60 Vbeta primers together with 13 Jbeta primers. Assay used: immunoSEQ multiplex PCR; TCRdb lists only in-frame clones, some missing. The sample shows some 250,000 clones, approximately 81% of them seen only once. V was shortened by 1 base and J by 4 bases, with 15 bases between the two germline ends. This CDR3 contains 16 residues. Germline loops: CDR1 LGHNT, CDR2 FRNRAP. This receptor was obtained from a woman between 55 and 75 years old in good health and CMV-seropositive. The material sequenced was PBMCs. This chain connects TRBV12-5 to TRBJ2-3; D is unresolved. For the CDR3, the DNA is TGTGCTAGTGGTTTGGGGATCACCGCGGCCCCAGATACGCAGTATTTT. Translation: CASGLGITAAPDTQYF. The complete variable domain, with remaining parts taken from reference TRBV12-5 and TRBJ2-3, reads DARVTQTPRHKVTEMGQEVTMRCQPILGHNTVFWYRQTMMQGLELLAYFRNRAPLDDSGMPKDRFSAEMPDATLATLKIQPSEPRDSAVYFCASGLGITAAPDTQYFGPGTRLTVL.